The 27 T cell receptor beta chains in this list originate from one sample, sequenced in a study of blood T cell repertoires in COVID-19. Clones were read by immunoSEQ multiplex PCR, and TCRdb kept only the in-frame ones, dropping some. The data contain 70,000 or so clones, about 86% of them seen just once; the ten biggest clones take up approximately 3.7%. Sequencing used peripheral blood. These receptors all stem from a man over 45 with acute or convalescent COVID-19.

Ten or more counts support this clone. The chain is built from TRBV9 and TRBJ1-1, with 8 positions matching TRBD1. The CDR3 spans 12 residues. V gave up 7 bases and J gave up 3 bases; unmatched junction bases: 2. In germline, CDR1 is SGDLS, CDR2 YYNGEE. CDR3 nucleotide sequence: TGTGCCAGCGGGACAGGATACACTGAAGCTTTCTTT. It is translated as CASGTGYTEAFF.

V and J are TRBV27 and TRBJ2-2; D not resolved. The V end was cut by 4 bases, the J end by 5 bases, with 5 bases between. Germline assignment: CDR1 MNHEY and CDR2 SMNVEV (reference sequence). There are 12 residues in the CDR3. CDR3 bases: TGTGCCAGCAGTTGGAGTACCGGGGAGCTGTTTTTT. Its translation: CASSWSTGELFF.

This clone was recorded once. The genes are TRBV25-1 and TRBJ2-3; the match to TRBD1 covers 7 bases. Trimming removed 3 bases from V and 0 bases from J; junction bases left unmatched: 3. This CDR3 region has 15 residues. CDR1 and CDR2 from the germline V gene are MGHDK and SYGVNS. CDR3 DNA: TGTGCCAGCAGTGACAGGGGGATTAGCACAGATACGCAGTATTTT. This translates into CASSDRGISTDTQYF.

In DNA, the CDR3 is TGTGCCAGCAGCACAAGACAGGGGGCGCTAAATGGCTACACCTTC. This sequence encodes CASSTRQGALNGYTF. This chain connects TRBV7-2 to TRBJ1-2, with TRBD1 identical over 10 bases. CDR1 is SGHTA, CDR2 FQGNSA, per germline. After removal of 5 bases from V and 6 bases from J, the junction contained 9 bases not matched to a gene. This CDR3 region has 15 residues.

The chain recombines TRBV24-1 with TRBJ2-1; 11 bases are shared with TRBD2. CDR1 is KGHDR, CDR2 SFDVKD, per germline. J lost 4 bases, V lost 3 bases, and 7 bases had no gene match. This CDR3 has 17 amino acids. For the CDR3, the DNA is TGTGCCACCAGTGATCCCGGGACTAGCGGAGATTACAATGAGCAGTTCTTC. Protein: CATSDPGTSGDYNEQFF.

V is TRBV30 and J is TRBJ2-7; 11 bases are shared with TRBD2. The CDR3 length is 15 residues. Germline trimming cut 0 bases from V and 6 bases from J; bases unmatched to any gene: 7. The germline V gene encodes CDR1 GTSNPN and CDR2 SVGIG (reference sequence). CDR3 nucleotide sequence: TGTGCCTGGAGTGTCTATAGCGGGGGGGCGTCCGAGCAGTACTTC. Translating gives CAWSVYSGGASEQYF.

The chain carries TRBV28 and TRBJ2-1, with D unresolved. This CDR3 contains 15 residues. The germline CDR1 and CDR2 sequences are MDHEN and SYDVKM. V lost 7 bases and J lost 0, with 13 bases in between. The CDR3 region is CASTFSRSSYNEQFF. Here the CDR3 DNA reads TGTGCCAGCACGTTCAGCCGGAGCTCCTACAATGAGCAGTTCTTC.

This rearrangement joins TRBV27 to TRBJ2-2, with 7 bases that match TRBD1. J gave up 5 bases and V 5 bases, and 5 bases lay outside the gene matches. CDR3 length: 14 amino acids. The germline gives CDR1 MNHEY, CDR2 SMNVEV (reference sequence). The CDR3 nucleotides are TGTGCCAGCAGTCGACAGGGACGAACCGGGGAGCTGTTTTTT. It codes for CASSRQGRTGELFF.

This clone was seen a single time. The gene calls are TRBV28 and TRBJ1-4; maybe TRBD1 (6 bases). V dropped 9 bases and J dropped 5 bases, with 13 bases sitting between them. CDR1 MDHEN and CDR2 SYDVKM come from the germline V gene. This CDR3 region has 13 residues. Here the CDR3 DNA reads TGTGCCAGACTACAGGGAGAGAATGAAAAACTGTTTTTT. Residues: CARLQGENEKLFF.

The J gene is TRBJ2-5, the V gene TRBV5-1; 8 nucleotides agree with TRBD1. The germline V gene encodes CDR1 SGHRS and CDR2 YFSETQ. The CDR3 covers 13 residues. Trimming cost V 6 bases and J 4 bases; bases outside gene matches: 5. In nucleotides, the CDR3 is TGCGCCAGCAAGCATACAGGGGGAGAGACCCAGTACTTC. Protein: CASKHTGGETQYF.

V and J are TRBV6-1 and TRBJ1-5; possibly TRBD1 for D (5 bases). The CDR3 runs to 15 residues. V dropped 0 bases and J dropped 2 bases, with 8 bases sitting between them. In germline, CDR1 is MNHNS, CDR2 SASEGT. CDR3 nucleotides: TGTGCCAGCAGTGAAGCACCAGGGCGCAATCAGCCCCAGCATTTT. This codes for CASSEAPGRNQPQHF.

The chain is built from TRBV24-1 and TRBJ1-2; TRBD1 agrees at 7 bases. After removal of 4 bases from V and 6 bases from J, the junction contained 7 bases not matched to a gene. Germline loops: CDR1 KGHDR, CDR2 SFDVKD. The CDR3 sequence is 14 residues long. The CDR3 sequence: CATSETGTAHGYTF. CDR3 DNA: TGTGCCACCAGTGAGACCGGGACAGCCCATGGCTACACCTTC.

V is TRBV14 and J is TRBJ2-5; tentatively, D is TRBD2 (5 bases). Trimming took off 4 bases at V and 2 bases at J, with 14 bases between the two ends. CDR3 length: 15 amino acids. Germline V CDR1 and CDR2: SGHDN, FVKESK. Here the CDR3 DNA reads TGTGCCAGCAGCCGCTCCCAAAGACTACAAGAGACCCAGTACTTC. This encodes CASSRSQRLQETQYF.

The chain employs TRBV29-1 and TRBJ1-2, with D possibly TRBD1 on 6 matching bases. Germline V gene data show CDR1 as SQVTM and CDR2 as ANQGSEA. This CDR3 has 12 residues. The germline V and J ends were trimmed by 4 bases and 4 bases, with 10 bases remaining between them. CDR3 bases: TGCAGCGTTGCCAGGGGCGTCTATGGCTACACCTTC. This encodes CSVARGVYGYTF.

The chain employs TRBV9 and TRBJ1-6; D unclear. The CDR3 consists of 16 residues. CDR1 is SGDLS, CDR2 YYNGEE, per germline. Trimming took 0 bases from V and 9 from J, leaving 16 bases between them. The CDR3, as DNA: TGTGCCAGCAGCGTAGCTCCGGCAGGCGATGGTTCACCCCTCCACTTT. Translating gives CASSVAPAGDGSPLHF.

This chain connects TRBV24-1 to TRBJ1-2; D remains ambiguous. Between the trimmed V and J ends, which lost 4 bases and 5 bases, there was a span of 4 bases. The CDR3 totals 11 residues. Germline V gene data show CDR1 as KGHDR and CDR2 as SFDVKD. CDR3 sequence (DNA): TGTGCCACCAGTGACGGTTATGGCTACACCTTC. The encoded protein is CATSDGYGYTF.

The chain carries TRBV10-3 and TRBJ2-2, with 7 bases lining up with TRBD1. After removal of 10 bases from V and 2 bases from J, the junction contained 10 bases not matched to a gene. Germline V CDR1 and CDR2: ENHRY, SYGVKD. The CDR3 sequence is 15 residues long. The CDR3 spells CATDPGQTNTGELFF. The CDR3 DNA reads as TGTGCCACCGATCCGGGACAGACTAACACCGGGGAGCTGTTTTTT.

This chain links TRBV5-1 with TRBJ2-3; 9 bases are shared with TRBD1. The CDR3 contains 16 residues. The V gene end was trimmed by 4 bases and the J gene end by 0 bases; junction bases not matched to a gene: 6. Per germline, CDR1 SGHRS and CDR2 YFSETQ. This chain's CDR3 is CASSPRGQGSTDTQYF. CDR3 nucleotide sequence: TGCGCCAGCAGCCCCCGGGGACAGGGAAGCACAGATACGCAGTATTTT.

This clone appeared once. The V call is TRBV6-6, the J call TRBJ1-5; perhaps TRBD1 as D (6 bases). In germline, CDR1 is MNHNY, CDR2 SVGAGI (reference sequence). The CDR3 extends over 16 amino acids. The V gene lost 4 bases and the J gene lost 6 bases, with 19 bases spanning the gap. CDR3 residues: CASSFIYTAGVQPQHF. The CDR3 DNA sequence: TGTGCCAGCAGTTTCATCTACACGGCAGGGGTTCAGCCCCAGCATTTT.

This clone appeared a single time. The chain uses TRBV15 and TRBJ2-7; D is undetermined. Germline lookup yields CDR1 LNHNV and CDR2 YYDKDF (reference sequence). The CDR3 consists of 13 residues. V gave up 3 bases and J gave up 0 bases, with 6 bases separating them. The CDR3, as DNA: TGTGCCACCAGCAGCGACATCTCCTACGAGCAGTACTTC. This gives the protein CATSSDISYEQYF.

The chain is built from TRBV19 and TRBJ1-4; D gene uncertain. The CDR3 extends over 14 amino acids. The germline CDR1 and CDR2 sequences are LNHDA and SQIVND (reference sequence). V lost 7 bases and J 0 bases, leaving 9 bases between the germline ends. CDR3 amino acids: CASIGLATNEKLFF. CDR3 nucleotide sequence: TGTGCCAGTATCGGACTTGCAACTAATGAAAAACTGTTTTTT.

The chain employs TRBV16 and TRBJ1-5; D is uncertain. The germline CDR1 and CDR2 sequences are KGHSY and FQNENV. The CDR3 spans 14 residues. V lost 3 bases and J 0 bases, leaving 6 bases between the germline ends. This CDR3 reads CASSQASSNQPQHF. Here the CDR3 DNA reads TGTGCCAGCAGCCAGGCAAGTAGCAATCAGCCCCAGCATTTT.

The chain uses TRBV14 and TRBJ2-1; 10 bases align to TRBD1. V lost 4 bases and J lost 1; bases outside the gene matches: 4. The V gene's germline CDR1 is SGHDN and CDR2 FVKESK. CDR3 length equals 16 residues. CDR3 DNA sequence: TGTGCCAGCAGCCCTTGGGACAGGGGTTCCTACAATGAGCAGTTCTTC. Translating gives CASSPWDRGSYNEQFF.

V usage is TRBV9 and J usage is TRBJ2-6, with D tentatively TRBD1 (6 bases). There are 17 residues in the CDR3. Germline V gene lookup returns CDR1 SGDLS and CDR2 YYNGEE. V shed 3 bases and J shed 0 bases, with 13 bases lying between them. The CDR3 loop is CASSEYRAYSGANVLTF. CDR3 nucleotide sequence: TGTGCCAGCAGCGAGTACAGGGCGTACTCTGGGGCCAACGTCCTGACTTTC.

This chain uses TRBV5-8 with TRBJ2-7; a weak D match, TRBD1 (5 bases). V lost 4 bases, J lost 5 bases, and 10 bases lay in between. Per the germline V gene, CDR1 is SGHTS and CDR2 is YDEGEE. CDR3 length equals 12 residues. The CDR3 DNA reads TGTGCCAGCAGCCGGACACGGCACGAGCAGTACTTC. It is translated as CASSRTRHEQYF.

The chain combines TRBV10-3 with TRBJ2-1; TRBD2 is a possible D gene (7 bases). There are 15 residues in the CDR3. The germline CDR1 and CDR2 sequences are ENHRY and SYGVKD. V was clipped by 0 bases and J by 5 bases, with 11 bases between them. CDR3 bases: TGTGCCATCAGTGAGTCTGGGGGGGCTAACAATGAGCAGTTCTTC. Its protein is CAISESGGANNEQFF.

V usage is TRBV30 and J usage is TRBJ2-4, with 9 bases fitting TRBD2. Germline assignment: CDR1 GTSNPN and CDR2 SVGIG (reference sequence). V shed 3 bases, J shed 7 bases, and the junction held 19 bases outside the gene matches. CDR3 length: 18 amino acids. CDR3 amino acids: CAWRSAGLAGHPRNIQYF. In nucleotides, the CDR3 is TGTGCCTGGAGATCAGCCGGGCTAGCGGGACACCCGAGGAACATTCAGTACTTC.